This paragraph covers one T cell receptor (beta chain) sequence. This sample is part of a study of cytomegalovirus exposure and HLA in healthy donors. The CDR3 is 14 residues long. Trimming took off 4 bases at V and 4 bases at J, with 13 bases between the two ends. Germline V gene lookup returns CDR1 LNHDA and CDR2 SQIVND (reference sequence). This PCR relied on a set of 60 Vbeta primers and 13 Jbeta primers. This table comes from immunoSEQ multiplex PCR, and its TCRdb copy is limited to in-frame clones, with some not included. The table lists fewer than 110,000 clones, less than 85% of them singletons.

The chain links TRBV19 to TRBJ1-1, with D hard to call. This receptor was obtained from a woman aged 35 to 49 in good health and CMV-seropositive. The sample consisted of PBMCs. In DNA form, the CDR3 reads TGTGCCAGTAGTACGGACTGGGGAAGCACTGAAGCTTTCTTT. Its protein product is CASSTDWGSTEAFF. The whole variable domain, filled in from reference TRBV19 and TRBJ1-1, reads DGGITQSPKYLFRKEGQNVTLSCEQNLNHDAMYWYRQDPGQGLRLIYYSQIVNDFQKGDIAEGYSVSREKKESFPLTVTSAQKNPTAFYLCASSTDWGSTEAFFGQGTRLTVV.